This T cell receptor beta chain was recovered during a study of T cell repertoires in cytomegalovirus infection. Study-level findings and limits: There were HLA-C-restricted CMV-specific TCR beta clonotypes dominating the ex vivo response. CMV carriers with the relevant HLA were identified by cumulative public TCR beta family frequency.

Note on this clonotype: Antigen specificity is unknown.

Trimming removed 7 bases from V and 5 bases from J; junction bases left unmatched: 9. Germline-derived CDR1 and CDR2 are LNHNV and YYDKDF (reference sequence). CDR3 length: 15 amino acids. TCRdb ran MiXCR on the reads and lists one entry per CDR3 protein. The table lists roughly 720,000 distinct CDR3 sequences, less than 40% of them singletons. The genes are TRBV15 and TRBJ2-7, with 12 bases that match TRBD1. The sequence derives from a human donor in good health (CMV status not recorded). Some clones in this sample may be carry-over from other donors' samples. The source material was PBMCs. The CDR3 DNA reads TGTGCCACCAACCCGGGACAGGGGGCCTTTGACGAGCAGTACTTC. This sequence encodes CATNPGQGAFDEQYF.